The 19 T cell receptor beta chains presented below share a single source sample, sequenced in a study of T cell repertoires in cytomegalovirus infection (dated by TCRdb to about 2019). These receptors' targets are unknown. The sample's treatment or condition label is to be understood as: in vitro stimulation with specific CMV peptide epitopes to enrich CMV-specific T cells. The sample was run on an Illumina HiSeq 1500. The public sequencing data were trimmed at Q25 with fastp and processed into clonotypes with MiXCR by TCRdb, which kept only in-frame beta chains. Duplicate CDR3 protein sequences are folded into a single record with the most common DNA and genes. Within this sample are hundreds of thousands of distinct CDR3 sequences, with around 32% of them counted one time only. The top ten clonotypes cover about 20% of the sample. Sample: cultured PBMCs, taken from culture after CMV antigen stimulation. The receptors were sampled from a human donor in good health (CMV status not recorded). Some clones in this sample may be carry-over from other donors' samples.

Note on this clonotype: Sequence at one end of the junction differs from germline and may be a read error. V and J are TRBV29-1 and TRBJ2-5, with 8 bases identical to TRBD1. Germline-derived CDR1 and CDR2 are SQVTM and ANQGSEA. The CDR3 has 13 residues. In DNA, the CDR3 is TGCAGCGTGGGACAGGCCCTTCAAGGGACCCAGTACTTC. Its translation is CSVGQALQGTQYF.

This clonotype was observed a few times. The chain links TRBV5-3 to TRBJ2-1; 11 bases match TRBD2. TRBV5-3 qualifies as an ORF whose function is uncertain. V dropped 8 bases and J dropped 2; count of bases not matched to a gene: 9. This CDR3 has 16 residues. Here the CDR3 DNA reads TGTGCCAGCACGATATATAGCGGGGGGGCCTACAATGAGCAGTTCTTC. Translated: CASTIYSGGAYNEQFF.

The chain has TRBV6-2 or TRBV6-3 and TRBJ2-7; 10 bases match TRBD2. V was pared by 6 bases and J by 1 base, with 12 bases of the junction left unmatched. The CDR3 length is 17 residues. From germline, CDR1 is MNHEY and CDR2 SVGEGT. CDR3 loop: CASRAALAGWKSYEQYF. The CDR3 coding sequence is TGTGCCAGCAGGGCGGCACTAGCGGGATGGAAGTCCTACGAGCAGTACTTC.

This clonotype came up a few times. The chain links TRBV7-9 to TRBJ2-7; TRBD1 matches at 7 bases. This CDR3 comprises 14 residues. Trimming removed 5 bases from V and 7 bases from J; junction bases left unmatched: 11. The V gene's germline CDR1 is SEHNR and CDR2 FQNEAQ (reference sequence). The CDR3, as DNA: TGTGCCAGCAGCCCACTGACAGGGATCGGGGAGCAGTACTTC. Translating gives CASSPLTGIGEQYF. Using reference TRBV7-9 and TRBJ2-7 for the parts outside the CDR3, the full variable domain is DTGVSQNPRHKITKRGQNVTFRCDPISEHNRLYWYRQTLGQGPEFLTYFQNEAQLEKSRLLSDRFSAERPKGSFSTLEIQRTEQGDSAMYLCASSPLTGIGEQYFGPGTRLTVT.

CDR3 nucleotide sequence: TGCGCCAGCAGCCGCGGGGGGCTAGGCAACTATGGCTACACCTTC. Translated: CASSRGGLGNYGYTF. The chain recombines TRBV5-1 with TRBJ1-2; TRBD1 might be the D (6 bases). Trimming took off 4 bases at V and 2 bases at J, with 15 bases between the two ends. CDR1 and CDR2 (germline): SGHRS, YFSETQ. This CDR3 region has 15 residues.

This clonotype was seen repeatedly, ten times or more. The chain combines TRBV7-2 with TRBJ2-7; TRBD1 agrees at 12 bases. Germline V CDR1 and CDR2: SGHTA, FQGNSA. This CDR3 comprises 16 residues. V lost 5 bases, J lost 4 bases, and 9 bases stayed unmatched. The CDR3 loop is CASSPTGTGGFYEQYF. In DNA form, the CDR3 reads TGTGCCAGCAGCCCCACCGGGACAGGGGGCTTTTACGAGCAGTACTTC.

Comments on this clonotype: The junction departs from germline at one end; a sequencing error may be responsible. The chain recombines TRBV6-2 or TRBV6-3 with TRBJ1-1, with D perhaps TRBD1 (5 bases). The CDR3 runs 11 residues. In germline, CDR1 is MNHEY, CDR2 SVGEGT. This CDR3 reads CDWGSNTEAFF. The CDR3 DNA reads as TGCGACTGGGGGTCGAACACTGAAGCTTTCTTT.

The chain employs TRBV3-1 and TRBJ2-1, with 8 bases that match TRBD1. J gave up 6 bases and V 2 bases, and 3 bases lay outside the gene matches. This CDR3 is built from 14 residues. Germline values: CDR1 LGHDT, CDR2 YNNKEL (reference sequence). Here the CDR3 DNA reads TGTGCCAGCAGCCAAAGGGGGACAGGCAATGAGCAGTTCTTC. This translates into CASSQRGTGNEQFF.

This clonotype was counted ten times or more. CDR3 coding DNA: TGTGCCAGCAGCTTAATAACTAATCAGCCCCAGCATTTT. Translated, it gives CASSLITNQPQHF. The chain recombines TRBV7-2 with TRBJ1-5; no clear D gene. The CDR3 covers 13 residues. Germline V gene lookup returns CDR1 SGHTA and CDR2 FQGNSA. V was cut by 2 bases and J by 4 bases, with 6 bases left in between.

This clonotype has more than one count but fewer than ten. J is TRBJ2-7 and V is TRBV12-3 or TRBV12-4, with 8 bases matching TRBD1. The J segment lost 5 bases and the V segment lost 6 bases, leaving 6 bases of the junction unmatched. The CDR3 loop spans 13 amino acids. CDR3 bases: TGTGCCAGCAGCCCGGACAGGGAAGACGAGCAGTACTTC. Amino acid sequence: CASSPDREDEQYF.

The rearrangement joins TRBV7-8 to TRBJ2-6; TRBD2 matches 12 bases. This CDR3 has 18 residues. CDR1 is SGHVS and CDR2 is FQNEAQ in the germline V gene. V lost 5 bases and J lost 1; bases outside the gene matches: 6. DNA for the CDR3: TGTGCCAGCAGCAGACGACTAGCGGGAGTATCTGGGGCCAACGTCCTGACTTTC. Translation gives CASSRRLAGVSGANVLTF.

This clonotype turned up a few times. The chain combines TRBV6-2 or TRBV6-3 with TRBJ2-7; weak D call: TRBD1 (6 bases). CDR3 length: 16 residues. CDR1 and CDR2 from the germline V gene are MNHEY and SVGEGT. The ends were cut back, 2 bases at V and 1 base at J, with 15 bases in the middle. The CDR3 sequence is CASSYTLRDKSYEQYF. The CDR3 DNA sequence: TGTGCCAGCAGTTACACTCTCCGGGACAAATCCTACGAGCAGTACTTC.

This chain joins TRBV5-6 and TRBJ2-2; 7 bases agree with TRBD1. The V gene end was trimmed by 4 bases and the J gene end by 1 base; junction bases not matched to a gene: 4. The CDR3 is 15 residues long. Germline V CDR1 and CDR2: SGHDT, YYEEEE. The chain's CDR3 is CASSMDRRNTGELFF. CDR3 DNA: TGTGCCAGCAGCATGGACAGGCGGAACACCGGGGAGCTGTTTTTT. The variable domain in full, with the rest retrieved from reference TRBV5-6 and TRBJ2-2, is DAGVTQSPTHLIKTRGQQVTLRCSPKSGHDTVSWYQQALGQGPQFIFQYYEEEERQRGNFPDRFSGHQFPNYSSELNVNALLLGDSALYLCASSMDRRNTGELFFGEGSRLTVL.

The J gene is TRBJ2-5, the V gene TRBV2; the D is unclear. Trimming stripped 0 bases from V and 1 base from J, with 6 bases between. CDR3 length: 14 amino acids. CDR1 is SNHLY, CDR2 FYNNEI, per germline. DNA of the CDR3: TGTGCCAGCAGTGAAGCGCTAGTCCAAGAGACCCAGTACTTC. As protein: CASSEALVQETQYF.

This clonotype showed up many times. The rearrangement uses TRBV7-2 and TRBJ2-5; D unresolved. Per the germline V gene, CDR1 is SGHTA and CDR2 is FQGNSA. CDR3 length: 14 residues. V was clipped by 1 base and J by 5 bases, with 11 bases between them. The DNA of the CDR3 is TGTGCCAGCAGCTTAGGAGTTACCGGGGAGACCCAGTACTTC. It encodes CASSLGVTGETQYF.

This clonotype occurred a few times. The chain employs TRBV4-1 and TRBJ2-3; D gene unclear. Germline-derived CDR1 and CDR2 are MGHRA and YSYEKL. Trimming pared 3 bases from V and 1 base from J, leaving 8 bases between. The CDR3 extends over 14 amino acids. CDR3 protein: CASSQGLGTDTQYF. DNA for the CDR3: TGCGCCAGCAGCCAGGGGTTGGGCACAGATACGCAGTATTTT.

This chain joins TRBV7-6 and TRBJ1-4; D is unresolved. CDR1 and CDR2 (germline): SGHVS, FNYEAQ. V lost 3 bases and J lost 2, with 10 bases in between. The CDR3 extends over 15 amino acids. CDR3: CASSFTGMTNEKLFF. CDR3 nucleotides: TGTGCCAGCAGCTTTACCGGAATGACTAATGAAAAACTGTTTTTT.

This clonotype was observed a few times. The chain carries TRBV2 and TRBJ2-6; no firm D call. Germline V gene sequence: CDR1 SNHLY, CDR2 FYNNEI. The CDR3 loop spans 17 amino acids. Trimming took off 3 bases at V and 2 bases at J, with 14 bases between the two ends. DNA of the CDR3: TGTGCCAGCAGTGAGGACGGATTTGGGGCTGGGGCCAACGTCCTGACTTTC. It translates to CASSEDGFGAGANVLTF.

This clonotype was recorded many times. The rearrangement links TRBV7-6 to TRBJ2-7; 8 nucleotides line up with TRBD2. The germline CDR1 and CDR2 sequences are SGHVS and FNYEAQ. V lost 7 bases and J lost 2; bases outside the gene matches: 7. The CDR3 contains 14 residues. The CDR3 sequence is CASTPGGLTYEQYF. CDR3 nucleotides: TGTGCCAGCACCCCGGGGGGGCTTACCTACGAGCAGTACTTC.